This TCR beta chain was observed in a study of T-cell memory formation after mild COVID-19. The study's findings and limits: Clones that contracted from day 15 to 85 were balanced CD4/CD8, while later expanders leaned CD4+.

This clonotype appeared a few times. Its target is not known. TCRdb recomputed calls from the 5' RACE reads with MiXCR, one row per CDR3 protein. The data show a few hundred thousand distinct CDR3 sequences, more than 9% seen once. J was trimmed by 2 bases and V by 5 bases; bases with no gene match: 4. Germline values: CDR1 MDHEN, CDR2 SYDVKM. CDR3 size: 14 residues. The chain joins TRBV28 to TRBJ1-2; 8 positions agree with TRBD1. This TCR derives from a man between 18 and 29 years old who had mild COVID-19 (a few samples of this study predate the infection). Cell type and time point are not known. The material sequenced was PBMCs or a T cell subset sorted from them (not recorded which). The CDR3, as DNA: TGTGCCAGCAGTCTAAGGACAGGGAACTATGGCTACACCTTC. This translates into CASSLRTGNYGYTF.